The next 30 T cell receptor beta chains were all read from a single sample in a study of cytomegalovirus exposure and HLA in healthy donors. The PCR employed 60 Vbeta primers together with 13 Jbeta primers. Repertoires were generated with immunoSEQ multiplex PCR, while TCRdb's copy carries only in-frame clones and drops some. The table lists about 100,000 clones, roughly 71% of them singletons, with under 11% in the top ten. Sequencing used PBMCs. All receptors come from a man aged 45-65 years in good health and CMV-seronegative.

The CDR3 loop reads CASSLALVGYEQYF. CDR3 in DNA: TGCGCCAGCAGCTTGGCCCTAGTCGGCTACGAGCAGTACTTC. This chain links TRBV5-1 with TRBJ2-7; D is unresolved. The CDR3 covers 14 residues. V dropped 0 bases and J dropped 3 bases, with 10 bases sitting between them. Germline lookup yields CDR1 SGHRS and CDR2 YFSETQ.

This clone was detected once. This chain joins TRBV15 and TRBJ2-1; 9 bases map to TRBD1. Germline CDR1 LNHNV, CDR2 YYDKDF (reference sequence). The length of the CDR3 is 14 residues. V shed 4 bases and J 7 bases; nucleotides not matched to a gene: 5. CDR3 sequence reads: CATSTDRGGNEQFF. CDR3 nucleotide sequence: TGTGCCACCAGCACGGACAGGGGAGGGAATGAGCAGTTCTTC.

The chain carries TRBV7-9 and TRBJ2-7, with 10 bases fitting TRBD1. Germline V gene sequence: CDR1 SEHNR, CDR2 FQNEAQ (reference sequence). The CDR3 sequence is 16 residues long. J gave up 6 bases and V 5 bases, and 13 bases lay outside the gene matches. This CDR3 reads CASSADRGQDWLEQYF. Here the CDR3 DNA reads TGTGCCAGCAGCGCCGACAGGGGGCAGGATTGGCTCGAGCAGTACTTC.

Relative to its sample, this clone is medium-sized. The V call is TRBV4-3, the J call TRBJ2-7, with 9 bases lining up with TRBD2. Germline assignment: CDR1 LGHNA and CDR2 YSLEER. The CDR3 contains 14 residues. V gave up 4 bases and J gave up 4 bases; unmatched junction bases: 5. Written as DNA, the CDR3 is TGCGCCAGCAGCCCCGGACTAGCGCTTTACGAGCAGTACTTC. This encodes CASSPGLALYEQYF.

The chain carries TRBV5-8 and TRBJ2-1, with 9 bases matching TRBD2. This CDR3 comprises 16 residues. In germline, CDR1 is SGHTS, CDR2 YDEGEE. The ends lost 0 bases at V and 6 bases at J; junction bases unmatched: 7. Written as DNA, the CDR3 is TGTGCCAGCAGCTTGGATGCGGGAGGGCCTTTCAATGAGCAGTTCTTC. It specifies CASSLDAGGPFNEQFF.

The chain has TRBV5-1 and TRBJ2-3; 7 bases fit TRBD1. CDR1 and CDR2 (germline): SGHRS, YFSETQ. The CDR3 is 14 amino acids. With 2 bases clipped from V and 1 base from J, the junction kept 1 base outside the gene matches. Here the CDR3 DNA reads TGCGCCAGCAGCTTCGGGACAGGCACAGATACGCAGTATTTT. Amino acid sequence: CASSFGTGTDTQYF.

This clone occurred once. The chain recombines TRBV28 with TRBJ1-2, with D possibly TRBD1 on 5 matching bases. The CDR3 consists of 15 residues. CDR1 and CDR2 (germline): MDHEN, SYDVKM. V was shortened by 5 bases and J by 0 bases, with 13 bases between the two germline ends. The CDR3 DNA reads TGTGCCAGCAGTCTACGGACAAGGACTAACTATGGCTACACCTTC. As protein: CASSLRTRTNYGYTF.

This rearrangement joins TRBV7-3 to TRBJ2-3, with TRBD2 matching over 7 bases. Germline V gene data show CDR1 as SGHTA and CDR2 as FQGTGA. The trim removed 5 bases at V and 6 bases at J, leaving 8 bases unmatched. This CDR3 is built from 14 residues. Written as DNA, the CDR3 is TGTGCCAGCAGCGTTGCGGGAGCCGGGGATACGCAGTATTTT. This sequence encodes CASSVAGAGDTQYF.

The chain is built from TRBV25-1 and TRBJ1-1, with TRBD1 identical over 10 bases. The CDR3 is 15 residues long. Germline V gene lookup returns CDR1 MGHDK and CDR2 SYGVNS. Trimming took 4 bases from V and 4 from J; bases not matched to a gene: 6. The chain's CDR3 is CASSALRQGATEAFF. The CDR3 coding sequence is TGTGCCAGCAGTGCCTTGAGACAGGGGGCCACTGAAGCTTTCTTT.

Comment on this clone: At one end, the junction sequence differs from germline, possibly due to a read error. J is TRBJ2-1 and V is TRBV7-7; 10 nucleotides align to TRBD2. CDR3 size: 17 residues. Germline CDR1 SSHAT, CDR2 FNYEAQ (reference sequence). CDR3 sequence reads: CASSLLSGGPTGNEQFF. The DNA of the CDR3 is TGTGCTAGCAGCTTACTTAGCGGGGGGCCCACCGGCAATGAGCAGTTCTTC.

J is TRBJ2-1 and V is TRBV28; 10 bases fit TRBD2. Per germline, CDR1 MDHEN and CDR2 SYDVKM. The length of the CDR3 is 15 residues. Trimming took 3 bases from V and 7 from J; bases not matched to a gene: 6. CDR3 DNA: TGTGCCAGCAGTTTGGCTAGCGGGAGCCGGAATGAGCAGTTCTTC. Residues: CASSLASGSRNEQFF.

The V gene is TRBV21-1, the J gene TRBJ2-3; TRBD1 is the table's D call, not checked against the DNA. TRBV21-1 is a documented pseudogene. The CDR3 loop spans 16 amino acids. In DNA form, the CDR3 reads TGTGCCAGCAGCAAAGTAAACAGTCTTCGCACAGATACGCAGTATTTT. This codes for CASSKVNSLRTDTQYF.

V usage is TRBV18 and J usage is TRBJ1-2; a possible D gene is TRBD1 (6 bases). CDR1 KGHSH and CDR2 LQKENI come from the germline V gene. The CDR3 covers 12 residues. V was shortened by 2 bases and J by 7 bases, with 8 bases between the two germline ends. The CDR3 spells CASSPGQSGYTF. The CDR3 region has the DNA TGTGCCAGCTCACCAGGACAGAGTGGCTACACCTTC.

The sample holds a few counts of this clone. The chain carries TRBV2 and TRBJ1-2; no firm D call. Trimming took 7 bases from V and 0 from J, leaving 12 bases between them. CDR1 and CDR2 (germline): SNHLY, FYNNEI. This CDR3 has 14 residues. CDR3: CASKGRAANYGYTF. CDR3 sequence (DNA): TGTGCCAGCAAAGGGAGGGCTGCTAACTATGGCTACACCTTC.

Turning to this clone: The sample holds other DNA sequences that translate to the same CDR3. The chain links TRBV19 to TRBJ2-5; possibly TRBD2 for D (5 bases). Germline V gene sequence: CDR1 LNHDA, CDR2 SQIVND (reference sequence). The length of the CDR3 is 13 residues. V lost 2 bases and J 2 bases, leaving 6 bases between the germline ends. The CDR3 sequence is CASSITGQETQYF. The DNA for the CDR3 is TGTGCCAGTAGTATAACGGGACAAGAGACCCAGTACTTC.

The rearrangement uses TRBV7-9 and TRBJ2-7; D gene ambiguous. V was cut by 2 bases and J by 4 bases, with 9 bases left in between. The germline V gene encodes CDR1 SEHNR and CDR2 FQNEAQ (reference sequence). The CDR3 loop spans 13 amino acids. CDR3 nucleotide sequence: TGTGCCAGCAGCTTACCCTCGAGATACGAGCAGTACTTC. Encoded protein: CASSLPSRYEQYF.

The rearrangement joins TRBV6-5 to TRBJ2-2; 7 bases are shared with TRBD1. Looked up from germline, CDR1 is MNHEY and CDR2 is SVGAGI. V dropped 6 bases and J dropped 6; count of bases not matched to a gene: 1. The CDR3 is 12 amino acids. The CDR3 DNA reads TGTGCCAGCAGCGACAGGGCCGGGGAGCTGTTTTTT. Protein: CASSDRAGELFF.

This clone was seen once. The chain has TRBV28 and TRBJ1-2, with TRBD1 matching over 9 bases. Unmatched junction bases numbered 6, after V lost 3 bases and J lost 7 bases. CDR3 length: 14 amino acids. Germline CDR1 reads MDHEN; CDR2 reads SYDVKM. CDR3 loop: CASSFGQGWLGYTF. The CDR3 DNA reads as TGTGCCAGCAGTTTTGGACAGGGGTGGCTTGGCTACACCTTC.

The chain couples TRBV7-2 to TRBJ2-7, with D possibly matching TRBD2 (5 bases). This CDR3 contains 15 residues. V lost 2 bases and J 2 bases, leaving 13 bases between the germline ends. The germline CDR1 and CDR2 sequences are SGHTA and FQGNSA. The chain's CDR3 is CASSLTSHSPYEQYF. CDR3 nucleotide sequence: TGTGCCAGCAGCTTAACTAGTCACAGTCCCTACGAGCAGTACTTC.

This clone was recorded a few times. The rearrangement links TRBV18 to TRBJ1-5; D perhaps matches TRBD1 (5 bases). The CDR3 runs to 13 residues. V lost 4 bases to trimming and J lost 9 bases, with 13 bases between them. CDR1 and CDR2 from the germline V gene are KGHSH and LQKENI. The CDR3 sequence: CASSQQGNGPQHF. CDR3 coding DNA: TGTGCCAGCTCACAGCAGGGCAATGGGCCCCAGCATTTT.

V gene TRBV5-6 combines with J gene TRBJ2-7, with 7 bases aligning to TRBD2. The junction had 13 bases not matched to a gene; V was cut back by 4 bases and J by 3 bases. The CDR3 sequence is 16 residues long. Germline CDR1 reads SGHDT; CDR2 reads YYEEEE. Here the CDR3 reads CASSPLAGGGFYEQYF. CDR3 DNA: TGTGCCAGCAGCCCATTAGCGGGTGGTGGTTTCTACGAGCAGTACTTC.

The chain combines TRBV14 with TRBJ2-1; 10 bases map to TRBD1. With V trimmed by 4 bases and J by 2 bases, 5 bases remained unmatched. This CDR3 region has 16 residues. CDR1 and CDR2 from the germline V gene are SGHDN and FVKESK. The DNA of the CDR3 is TGTGCCAGCAGCCCAAGACAGGGGGCCCCCTACAATGAGCAGTTCTTC. This translates into CASSPRQGAPYNEQFF.

The rearrangement uses TRBV28 and TRBJ1-2; 9 bases fit TRBD1. The germline V gene encodes CDR1 MDHEN and CDR2 SYDVKM. There are 13 residues in the CDR3. V lost 5 bases and J lost 5; bases outside the gene matches: 3. CDR3 loop: CASSGGTGYGYTF. As DNA, the CDR3 is TGTGCCAGCAGTGGTGGGACAGGGTATGGCTACACCTTC.

The genes are TRBV29-1 and TRBJ2-1; D is ambiguous. V dropped 7 bases and J dropped 0 bases, with 10 bases sitting between them. The CDR3 length is 13 residues. Germline V CDR1 and CDR2: SQVTM, ANQGSEA. The CDR3 sequence is CSGLMSSYNEQFF. In DNA, the CDR3 is TGCAGCGGACTGATGAGCTCCTACAATGAGCAGTTCTTC.

The chain couples TRBV30 to TRBJ1-6, with 8 positions matching TRBD1. V shed 0 bases and J 1 base; nucleotides not matched to a gene: 11. This CDR3 has 19 residues. Germline V gives CDR1 GTSNPN, CDR2 SVGIG (reference sequence). The CDR3 here is CAWSVRRTGILSYNSPLHF. CDR3 coding DNA: TGTGCCTGGAGTGTACGGAGGACAGGGATATTATCCTATAATTCACCCCTCCACTTT.

The CDR3 nucleotides read TGTGCCTGGAGTCAGAGTCGGGAATACACCTTC. Its protein is CAWSQSREYTF. The V and J genes are TRBV30 and TRBJ1-2; no reliable D call. V lost 2 bases to trimming and J lost 11 bases, with 12 bases between them. Germline V gives CDR1 GTSNPN, CDR2 SVGIG (reference sequence). The CDR3 runs 11 residues.

The rearrangement uses TRBV4-2 and TRBJ1-4, with D possibly being TRBD1 (6 bases). V was pared by 2 bases and J by 6 bases, with 13 bases between. The germline V gene encodes CDR1 LGHNA and CDR2 YNFKEQ. The CDR3 is made up of 15 amino acids. The CDR3 region is CASSQTQGRDEKLFF. The CDR3 DNA reads as TGTGCCAGCAGCCAAACACAGGGAAGGGATGAAAAACTGTTTTTT.

V and J are TRBV2 and TRBJ2-6; 8 nucleotides match TRBD2. The V gene's germline CDR1 is SNHLY and CDR2 FYNNEI. CDR3 length: 17 residues. Trimming at V came to 7 bases and at J to 0 bases, leaving 8 bases not matched to a gene. The DNA of the CDR3 is TGTGCCAGCACAGAAGCGGGGGCGCGCTCTGGGGCCAACGTCCTGACTTTC. This gives the protein CASTEAGARSGANVLTF.

The chain carries TRBV5-6 and TRBJ2-3, with 10 nucleotides matching TRBD1. The germline CDR1 and CDR2 sequences are SGHDT and YYEEEE. The V segment lost 4 bases and the J segment 5 bases; nucleotides outside the gene matches: 7. This CDR3 has 15 residues. The CDR3: CASSLSGTGEDTQYF. The CDR3 DNA is TGTGCCAGCAGCCTATCCGGGACAGGGGAAGATACGCAGTATTTT. Variable domain in full (rest from reference TRBV5-6 and TRBJ2-3): DAGVTQSPTHLIKTRGQQVTLRCSPKSGHDTVSWYQQALGQGPQFIFQYYEEEERQRGNFPDRFSGHQFPNYSSELNVNALLLGDSALYLCASSLSGTGEDTQYFGPGTRLTVL.

The gene calls are TRBV28 and TRBJ2-3; 7 bases fit TRBD1. CDR3 size: 16 residues. V lost 3 bases and J lost 5; bases outside the gene matches: 11. Per germline, CDR1 MDHEN and CDR2 SYDVKM. The CDR3 nucleotides are TGTGCCAGCAGTTTCCCGGGACAGCACGTTATAGATACGCAGTATTTT. As protein: CASSFPGQHVIDTQYF. Looking up the rest from reference TRBV28 and TRBJ2-3 gives the full variable domain: DVKVTQSSRYLVKRTGEKVFLECVQDMDHENMFWYRQDPGLGLRLIYFSYDVKMKEKGDIPEGYSVSREKKERFSLILESASTNQTSMYLCASSFPGQHVIDTQYFGPGTRLTVL.